This paragraph reports one T cell receptor (beta chain). What it recognizes is unknown. 60 Vbeta and 13 Jbeta primers were used in PCR. The assay was immunoSEQ multiplex PCR, and TCRdb's table has in-frame clones only and misses some. The sample contains about 160,000 clones, roughly 84% of which appear only once. The data were taken from a study of cytomegalovirus exposure and HLA in healthy donors. Study results and limitations: DRB1 had the most TCR associations and HLA-C the fewest, a later analysis found, with rates varying by HLA locus. In a later analysis, TCR beta V- and J-gene trimming was associated with a missense DCLRE1C variant. The listing of 150 to 200 TCR beta chains classed them as cytomegalovirus-associated.

Healthy bone marrow donors made up the donors. CDR1 and CDR2 (germline): SGHDT, YYEEEE. The CDR3 extends over 15 amino acids. The V segment lost 5 bases and the J segment 5 bases; nucleotides outside the gene matches: 5. The chain joins TRBV5-6 to TRBJ2-2, with 11 nucleotides matching TRBD2. Sequencing was carried out using PBMCs. The TCR was taken from a man over 45 in good health and CMV-seropositive. The CDR3 loop reads CASSPRTSGTGELFF. The CDR3 nucleotides are TGTGCCAGCAGTCCCCGGACTAGCGGGACCGGGGAGCTGTTTTTT.